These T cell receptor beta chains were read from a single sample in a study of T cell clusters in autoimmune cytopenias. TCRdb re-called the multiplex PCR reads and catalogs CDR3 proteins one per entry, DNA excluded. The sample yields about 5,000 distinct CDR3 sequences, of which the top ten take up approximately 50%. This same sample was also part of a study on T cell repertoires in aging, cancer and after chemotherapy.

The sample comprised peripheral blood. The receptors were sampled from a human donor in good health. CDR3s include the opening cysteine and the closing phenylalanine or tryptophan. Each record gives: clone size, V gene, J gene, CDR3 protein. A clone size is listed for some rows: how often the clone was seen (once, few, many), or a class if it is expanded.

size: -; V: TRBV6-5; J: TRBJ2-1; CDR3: CASSLFDEQFF
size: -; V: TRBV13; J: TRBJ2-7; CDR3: CASSVRGAYFYEQYF
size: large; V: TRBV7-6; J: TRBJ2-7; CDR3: CASGNRPYEQYF
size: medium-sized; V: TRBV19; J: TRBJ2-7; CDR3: CASSIELAGSYEQYF
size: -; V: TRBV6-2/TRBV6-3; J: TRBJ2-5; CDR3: CASSFSGGGIETQYF
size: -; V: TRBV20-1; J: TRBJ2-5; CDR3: CSAWGQETQYF
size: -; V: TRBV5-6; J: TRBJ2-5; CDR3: CASSLAGKETQYF
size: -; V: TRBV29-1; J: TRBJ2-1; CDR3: CSVDVAGGPPFF
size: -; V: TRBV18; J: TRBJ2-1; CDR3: CASSPPGLAGGIDNEQFF
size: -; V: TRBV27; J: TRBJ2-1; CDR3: CATRSGTRPNEQFF
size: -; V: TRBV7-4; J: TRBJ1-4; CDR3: CASSRYSSSTNEKLFF
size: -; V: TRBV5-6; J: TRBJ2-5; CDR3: CASPDLKETQYF
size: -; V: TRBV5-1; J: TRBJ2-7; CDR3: CASSLAQGVGEQYF
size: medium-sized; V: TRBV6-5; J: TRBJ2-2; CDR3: CASSRTSGVWELFF
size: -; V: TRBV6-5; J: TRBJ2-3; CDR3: CASSTGRVPPPDTQYF
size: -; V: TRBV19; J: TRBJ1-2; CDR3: CASSIFWGQSGYTF
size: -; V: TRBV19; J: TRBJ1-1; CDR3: CASSMGWSTEAFF
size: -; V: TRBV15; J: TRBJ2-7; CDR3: CATSRGDMTGSYEQYF
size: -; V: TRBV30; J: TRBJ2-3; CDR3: CAWSGNRGYSTDTQYF
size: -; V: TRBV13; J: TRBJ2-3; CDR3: CASSPGGGGTDTQYF
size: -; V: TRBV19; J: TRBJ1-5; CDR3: CASSRPGQGLVSNQPQHF
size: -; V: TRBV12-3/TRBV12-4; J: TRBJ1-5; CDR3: CASSSHRGVGNQPQHF
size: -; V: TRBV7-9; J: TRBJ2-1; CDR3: CASSPGQGGLNEQFF
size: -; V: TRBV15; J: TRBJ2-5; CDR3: CATSVRGRDRGFRETQYF
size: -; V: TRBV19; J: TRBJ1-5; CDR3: CASSIIPQGHIGSQPQHF
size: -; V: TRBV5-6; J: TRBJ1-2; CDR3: CASIFFGRGLSGYTF
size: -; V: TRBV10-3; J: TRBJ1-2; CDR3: CAISERPGGVATYTF
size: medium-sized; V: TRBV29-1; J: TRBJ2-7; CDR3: CSVETGRSNSYEQYF
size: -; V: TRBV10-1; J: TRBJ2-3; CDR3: CASSAGLAGDTQYF
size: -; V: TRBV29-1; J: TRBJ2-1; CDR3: CSVSNSRAFNEQFF
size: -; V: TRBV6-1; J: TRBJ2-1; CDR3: CASSSGGSSYNEQFF
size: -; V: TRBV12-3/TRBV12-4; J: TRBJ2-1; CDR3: CASSPGQGREQFF
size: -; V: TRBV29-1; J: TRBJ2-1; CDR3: CSVEVAGGSQFF
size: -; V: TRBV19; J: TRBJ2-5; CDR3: CASSPRLAALRETQYF
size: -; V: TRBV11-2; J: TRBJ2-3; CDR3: CASSILLAFRADTQYF
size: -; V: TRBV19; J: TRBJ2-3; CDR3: CASSLSGFPDTQYF
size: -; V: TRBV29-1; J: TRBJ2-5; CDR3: CSVESASGQGLGYEQYF
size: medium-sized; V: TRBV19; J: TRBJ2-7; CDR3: CASKLAGVSNEQYF
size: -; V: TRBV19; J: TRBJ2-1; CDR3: CASSILGQGPYEQFF
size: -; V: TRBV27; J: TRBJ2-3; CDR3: CSSSLAAGVRPDTQYF
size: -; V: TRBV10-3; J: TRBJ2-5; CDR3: CAISDLAGVQETQYF
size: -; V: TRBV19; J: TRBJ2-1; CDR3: CASSRTSGPGEQFF
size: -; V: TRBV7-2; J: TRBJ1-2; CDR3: CASRRDRDGYTF
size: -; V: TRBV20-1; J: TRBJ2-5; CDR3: CSATSGRAKAETQYF
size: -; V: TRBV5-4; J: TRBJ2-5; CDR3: CASSAGTGGRETQYF
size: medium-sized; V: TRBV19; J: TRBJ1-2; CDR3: CASSVGGGYYGYTF
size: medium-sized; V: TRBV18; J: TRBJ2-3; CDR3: CASSPPGLAGLMAVNTQYF